Listed below are T cell receptor beta chains from one sample, sequenced in a study of cytomegalovirus exposure and HLA in healthy donors. Clones were sequenced by immunoSEQ multiplex PCR, and TCRdb holds only the in-frame ones, with some missing. The repertoire holds some 140,000 clones, with about 80% as singletons. Input material: PBMCs. These receptors were obtained from a man younger than 40 in good health and CMV-seronegative. The CDR3 runs from the conserved cysteine through the conserved F or W. Each record gives: D gene, J gene, V gene, clone size, CDR3 DNA, CDR3 protein. The D gene is left open where the match is weak. A row's size may be missing; if present it is once, few, many or a size class.

NA | TRBJ2-3 | TRBV5-1 | NA | TGCGCCAGCAGCCCCGAGGAGGGGACAGATACGCAGTATTTT | CASSPEEGTDTQYF
TRBD1 | TRBJ2-3 | TRBV11-3 | NA | TGTGCCAGCAGCCAAATGGGGACAGAGAACACAGATACGCAGTATTTT | CASSQMGTENTDTQYF
NA | TRBJ2-1 | TRBV4-2 | NA | TGTGCCAGCAGCTCGACTTTTCGGGGCTACAATGAGCAGTTCTTC | CASSSTFRGYNEQFF
NA | TRBJ1-2 | TRBV7-9 | NA | TGTGCCAGCAGCTTAACCTTTGGACAGCCCAACTATGGCTACACCTTC | CASSLTFGQPNYGYTF
NA | TRBJ1-1 | TRBV7-9 | NA | TGTGCCAGCAATACCTTATACGGGGTTCGTACTGAAGCTTTCTTT | CASNTLYGVRTEAFF
TRBD1 | TRBJ2-2 | TRBV28 | NA | TGTGCCAGCAGTCCCCCAGACAGGGGAGACGGGGAGCTGTTTTTT | CASSPPDRGDGELFF
TRBD1 | TRBJ2-3 | TRBV18 | NA | TGTGCCAGCTCACAAGGACAGGGGGACACAGATACGCAGTATTTT | CASSQGQGDTDTQYF
NA | TRBJ2-1 | TRBV19 | medium-sized | TGTGCCAGTAGTATAGATGGGGGGACAGTTAGCAATGAGCAGTTCTTC | CASSIDGGTVSNEQFF
TRBD1 | TRBJ1-1 | TRBV27 | NA | TGTGCCAGCAGTCCCCGGGACAGGGGCAACAAGAACACTGAAGCTTTCTTT | CASSPRDRGNKNTEAFF
NA | TRBJ1-1 | TRBV5-1 | NA | TGCGCCAGCAGATCCCCAGGGTTCGCTGAAGCTTTCTTT | CASRSPGFAEAFF
TRBD1 | TRBJ1-2 | TRBV4-3 | NA | TGCGCCAGCAGCCAACCAAGTGGGACAGGGGGCATGAGTGGCTACACCTTC | CASSQPSGTGGMSGYTF
NA | TRBJ2-7 | TRBV28 | once | TGTGCCATCCAGGGGGGTAACTACGAGCAGTACTTC | CAIQGGNYEQYF
NA | TRBJ1-5 | TRBV9 | NA | TGTGCCAGCAGCGTAGGGAGTCGTAATCAGCCCCAGCATTTT | CASSVGSRNQPQHF
TRBD1 | TRBJ1-2 | TRBV18 | once | TGTGCCAGCTCACCAGCCCAGGGACAGGGAACGCTTGCTAACTATGGCTACACCTTC | CASSPAQGQGTLANYGYTF
TRBD1 | TRBJ2-7 | TRBV18 | NA | TGTGCCAGCTCAGATGACAGGGCCCACGAGCAGTACTTC | CASSDDRAHEQYF
NA | TRBJ2-3 | TRBV5-8 | NA | TGTGCCAGCAGCTTAAGGGGGACATTAGATACGCAGTATTTT | CASSLRGTLDTQYF
NA | TRBJ2-3 | TRBV9 | NA | TGTGCCAGCAGCTCAGAGGCTACAGATACGCAGTATTTT | CASSSEATDTQYF
NA | TRBJ1-5 | TRBV6-5 | NA | TGTGCCAGCAGTTCTGGGACATCAGGCAATCAGCCCCAGCATTTT | CASSSGTSGNQPQHF
NA | TRBJ1-2 | TRBV2 | once | TGTGCCAAGGAAAGAGCAGGGGATGATGGCTACACCTTC | CAKERAGDDGYTF
TRBD2 | TRBJ2-7 | TRBV14 | NA | TGTGCCAGCAGCCTTGGACTGGGGGGGAGCTACGAGCAGTACTTC | CASSLGLGGSYEQYF